Below, 21 T cell receptor beta chains from the same sample are listed, as sequenced in a study of blood T cells in healthy people across ages. A second PCR, run for about 6 to 11 cycles, used a sample-barcoded 5' primer plus a J-beta primer mix. Via MiXCR, TCRdb re-called the 5' RACE reads, giving one row per CDR3 protein. The sample includes about a million distinct CDR3 sequences, roughly 43% seen only once; the top ten take 13%. Sequences were obtained from blood. The receptors here all came from a man under 40 in good health.

This clonotype was recorded a few times. This chain uses TRBV29-1 with TRBJ2-1; D is tentatively TRBD1 or TRBD2 (7 bases each). CDR3 length: 15 amino acids. Germline values: CDR1 SQVTM, CDR2 ANQGSEA. Trimming removed 8 bases from V and 4 bases from J, with 21 bases in between. CDR3 sequence (DNA): TGCAGCCACGAGGGGGCGGGGGCCGCATACAATGAGCAGTTCTTC. It codes for CSHEGAGAAYNEQFF.

The chain joins TRBV6-5 to TRBJ2-7; 7 nucleotides agree with TRBD1. The length of the CDR3 is 16 residues. Germline values: CDR1 MNHEY, CDR2 SVGAGI. V was pared by 2 bases and J by 4 bases, with 11 bases of the junction left unmatched. The CDR3 DNA sequence: TGTGCCAGCAGTTACCTGTCGGGACAGTTCCATTACGAGCAGTACTTC. Its translation is CASSYLSGQFHYEQYF.

Only a few counts were recorded for this clonotype. This rearrangement joins TRBV29-1 to TRBJ2-7; D ambiguous. The CDR3 contains 12 residues. The germline V gene has CDR1 SQVTM and CDR2 ANQGSEA. The V and J ends lost 2 bases and 4 bases respectively, with 9 bases between them. The CDR3 nucleotides read TGCAGCGTTGAATCCACAGATTACGAGCAGTACTTC. This encodes CSVESTDYEQYF.

The CDR3 loop is CASSSTTGYSSGYTF. The CDR3 DNA reads TGTGCCAGCAGCTCGACGACAGGGTATAGTAGTGGCTACACCTTC. V is TRBV9 and J is TRBJ1-2; 7 nucleotides match TRBD1. With 4 bases clipped from V and 7 bases from J, the junction kept 13 bases outside the gene matches. CDR1 and CDR2 (germline): SGDLS, YYNGEE. The CDR3 covers 15 residues.

This clonotype was counted only a few times. V and J are TRBV20-1 and TRBJ2-5, with no clear D. Germline V gene lookup returns CDR1 DFQATT and CDR2 SNEGSKA (reference sequence). Trimming took 6 bases from V and 1 from J, leaving 9 bases between them. The CDR3 covers 12 residues. The CDR3 loop reads CSAVGTQETQYF. The CDR3 nucleotides are TGCAGTGCGGTGGGAACCCAAGAGACCCAGTACTTC.

The chain couples TRBV4-1 to TRBJ2-1; D assignment may be TRBD1 or TRBD2 (6 bases each). Germline loops: CDR1 MGHRA, CDR2 YSYEKL. The V gene lost 4 bases and the J gene lost 2 bases, with 18 bases spanning the gap. CDR3 size: 17 residues. The CDR3 region is CASSLPAGTLAYNEQFF. CDR3 sequence (DNA): TGCGCCAGCAGCCTCCCGGCGGGGACACTGGCCTACAATGAGCAGTTCTTC.

V and J are TRBV2 and TRBJ1-5; D call uncertain. CDR3 size: 15 residues. V gave up 5 bases and J gave up 3 bases, with 14 bases separating them. CDR1 is SNHLY, CDR2 FYNNEI, per germline. CDR3 loop: CASSNEDGYNQPQHF. The CDR3 bases are TGTGCCAGCAGTAATGAGGACGGATACAATCAGCCCCAGCATTTT.

This clonotype was seen a few times. V is TRBV6-5 and J is TRBJ2-5, with 12 bases lining up with TRBD2. The germline V gene encodes CDR1 MNHEY and CDR2 SVGAGI. The CDR3 runs to 17 residues. V was clipped by 2 bases and J by 3 bases; unmatched bases: 7. DNA of the CDR3: TGTGCCAGCAGTTACCCTAGCGGGGGGGGACGTAAAGAGACCCAGTACTTC. It codes for CASSYPSGGGRKETQYF.

This chain connects TRBV6-1 to TRBJ1-2; D possibly corresponds to TRBD1 (5 bases). Germline CDR1 and CDR2: MNHNS and SASEGT. This CDR3 has 16 amino acids. Between the trimmed V and J ends, which lost 6 bases and 5 bases, there was a span of 22 bases. In DNA form, the CDR3 reads TGTGCCAGCAGCCCCCCCGGGGGGGTCCCCTCTTATGGCTACACCTTC. Protein sequence: CASSPPGGVPSYGYTF.

J is TRBJ2-3 and V is TRBV21-1; the table's D call, TRBD1, was not checked against the DNA. TRBV21-1 is deemed a pseudogene. The CDR3 is 17 amino acids. CDR3 protein: CASSKLQQANNTDTQYF. As DNA, the CDR3 is TGTGCCAGCAGCAAACTCCAACAGGCAAATAACACAGATACGCAGTATTTT.

The chain has TRBV12-3 or TRBV12-4 and TRBJ1-1; TRBD1 matches 7 bases. The trim removed 2 bases at V and 1 base at J, leaving 4 bases unmatched. The CDR3 has 15 residues. The CDR3 loop reads CASSLFRDRNTEAFF. The CDR3 coding sequence is TGTGCCAGCAGTTTATTTAGGGACAGGAACACTGAAGCTTTCTTT.

Only a few counts were recorded for this clonotype. V and J are TRBV5-6 and TRBJ2-1, with D possibly TRBD2 on 6 matching bases. The CDR3 has 16 residues. CDR1 SGHDT and CDR2 YYEEEE come from the germline V gene. V was trimmed by 2 bases and J by 3 bases, leaving 15 bases between them. The CDR3 loop reads CASSFPTGGHYNEQFF. The CDR3 region has the DNA TGTGCCAGCAGCTTTCCCACCGGGGGTCACTACAATGAGCAGTTCTTC.

The rearrangement links TRBV10-3 to TRBJ1-2; maybe TRBD1 (6 bases). V was pared by 7 bases and J by 4 bases, with 13 bases between. The germline V gene encodes CDR1 ENHRY and CDR2 SYGVKD. CDR3 size: 13 residues. This chain's CDR3 is CAINPRGGYGYTF. The CDR3 DNA reads TGTGCCATCAACCCCAGGGGTGGCTATGGCTACACCTTC.

The rearrangement uses TRBV28 and TRBJ2-1; D is unclear. The germline gives CDR1 MDHEN, CDR2 SYDVKM. This CDR3 is 12 amino acids long. The germline V and J ends were trimmed by 5 bases and 13 bases, with 15 bases remaining between them. The CDR3 region has the DNA TGTGCCAGCAGTCCAACGTCCCAGACACAGTTCTTC. Protein: CASSPTSQTQFF. Together with reference TRBV28 and TRBJ2-1, the CDR3 gives the full variable domain: DVKVTQSSRYLVKRTGEKVFLECVQDMDHENMFWYRQDPGLGLRLIYFSYDVKMKEKGDIPEGYSVSREKKERFSLILESASTNQTSMYLCASSPTSQTQFFGPGTRLTVL.

This clonotype has just a few counts. The chain has TRBV4-2 and TRBJ2-2; 10 bases are a match to TRBD2. Germline CDR1 LGHNA, CDR2 YNFKEQ. The V and J ends lost 2 bases and 6 bases, in that order; junction bases with no gene match: 6. The length of the CDR3 is 16 residues. This CDR3 reads CASSQTSGGAAGELFF. The CDR3 region has the DNA TGTGCCAGCAGCCAAACCAGCGGGGGGGCCGCCGGGGAGCTGTTTTTT.

This clonotype appeared a single time. The CDR3 spells CASSHKTSGGAYEQYF. The CDR3 DNA reads as TGTGCCAGCAGTCACAAAACTAGCGGGGGAGCCTACGAGCAGTACTTC. The V call is TRBV6-2 or TRBV6-3, the J call TRBJ2-5; TRBD2 matches at 11 bases. The tail of the sequence fits TRBJ2-7 better, so the J call may be wrong. Per germline, CDR1 MNHEY and CDR2 SVGEGT. The CDR3 has 16 residues.

This chain uses TRBV13 with TRBJ2-4, with unresolved D. This CDR3 spans 16 amino acids. Trimming left V 1 base short and J 0 bases short, with 10 bases between. Germline V gene data show CDR1 as PRHDT and CDR2 as FYEKMQ (reference sequence). The CDR3 DNA reads as TGTGCCAGCAGCTTAGCCCGGATTCAAGCCAAAAACATTCAGTACTTC. This codes for CASSLARIQAKNIQYF.

This clonotype has more than one count but fewer than ten. Just one base apart from a much larger clone, this may be a read error. The chain joins TRBV20-1 to TRBJ2-4, with 11 positions matching TRBD1. The J call could be wrong; TRBJ2-5 is a better fit for the DNA end. This CDR3 region has 17 residues. The germline CDR1 and CDR2 sequences are DFQATT and SNEGSKA (reference sequence). The CDR3, as DNA: TGCAATGCTAGAGAAGGGGGGACAGGGGGTCTTCAAGAGACCCAGTACTTC. Translated, it gives CNAREGGTGGLQETQYF.

V gene TRBV29-1 combines with J gene TRBJ1-1, with D maybe TRBD1 (5 bases). This CDR3 is built from 15 residues. Germline values: CDR1 SQVTM, CDR2 ANQGSEA. Trimming left V 6 bases short and J 0 bases short, with 17 bases between. The CDR3, as DNA: TGCAGCGTGGGGGACGGGGCCGCCATGAACACTGAAGCTTTCTTT. Translating gives CSVGDGAAMNTEAFF.

There are many counts of this clonotype. This chain joins TRBV14 and TRBJ1-2, with unresolved D. Germline lookup yields CDR1 SGHDN and CDR2 FVKESK. Trimming stripped 1 base from V and 4 bases from J, with 10 bases between. The CDR3 is 14 residues long. DNA of the CDR3: TGTGCCAGCAGCCAAGCTTACGGTCGCTATGGCTACACCTTC. This encodes CASSQAYGRYGYTF.

V and J are TRBV2 and TRBJ2-7; D not certain. The CDR3 runs 12 residues. Trimming removed 7 bases from V and 3 bases from J, with 10 bases in between. In germline, CDR1 is SNHLY, CDR2 FYNNEI. The CDR3, as DNA: TGTGCCAGCACCGAAGACGGCTACGAGCAGTACTTC. This gives the protein CASTEDGYEQYF. The full variable domain, in which reference TRBV2 and TRBJ2-7 provide the parts outside the CDR3, is EPEVTQTPSHQVTQMGQEVILRCVPISNHLYFYWYRQILGQKVEFLVSFYNNEISEKSEIFDDQFSVERPDGSNFTLKIRSTKLEDSAMYFCASTEDGYEQYFGPGTRLTVT.